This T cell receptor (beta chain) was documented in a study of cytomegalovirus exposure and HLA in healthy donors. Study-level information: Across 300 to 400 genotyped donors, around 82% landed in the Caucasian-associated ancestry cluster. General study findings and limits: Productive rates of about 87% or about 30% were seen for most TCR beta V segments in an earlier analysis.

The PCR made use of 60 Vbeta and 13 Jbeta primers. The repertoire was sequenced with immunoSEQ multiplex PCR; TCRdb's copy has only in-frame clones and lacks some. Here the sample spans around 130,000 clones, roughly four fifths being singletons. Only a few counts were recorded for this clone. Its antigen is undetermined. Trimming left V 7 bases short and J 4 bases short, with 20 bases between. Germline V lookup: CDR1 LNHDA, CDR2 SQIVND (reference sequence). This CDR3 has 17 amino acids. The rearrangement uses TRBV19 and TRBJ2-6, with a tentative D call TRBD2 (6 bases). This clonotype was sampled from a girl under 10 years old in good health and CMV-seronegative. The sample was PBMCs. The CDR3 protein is CASMRRGDLGGANVLTF. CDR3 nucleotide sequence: TGTGCCAGTATGCGGCGGGGTGATTTGGGCGGGGCCAACGTCCTGACTTTC.